Below are 17 T cell receptor beta chains sequenced from a single sample in a study of shared T cell receptors in the human thymus. Here immunoSEQ multiplex PCR was the method, and the copy in TCRdb shows in-frame clones only, minus some. The sample has hundreds of thousands of clones, 70% to 90% seen once. The data also belong to a second study, concerning human thymus T cells.

The specimen was thymocytes. Receptors were obtained from a boy under three years old with a congenital heart defect.

V gene TRBV19 combines with J gene TRBJ2-2, with D tentatively TRBD2 (5 bases). CDR3 length: 13 residues. In germline, CDR1 is LNHDA, CDR2 SQIVND (reference sequence). The V gene lost 4 bases and the J gene lost 4 bases, with 7 bases spanning the gap. The CDR3 sequence: CASSSGGTGELFF. The DNA for the CDR3 is TGTGCCAGTAGTAGCGGAGGCACCGGGGAGCTGTTTTTT.

The rearrangement links TRBV30 to TRBJ2-3; a possible D gene is TRBD2 (5 bases). V gave up 3 bases and J gave up 3 bases, with 16 bases separating them. Germline CDR1 GTSNPN, CDR2 SVGIG (reference sequence). The CDR3 length is 15 residues. In nucleotides, the CDR3 is TGTGCCTGGAGGCTTACTAGAATAGTTACAGATACGCAGTATTTT. It specifies CAWRLTRIVTDTQYF.

This clone was observed a handful of times. The CDR3 coding sequence is TGTGCCAGCAGCAAAGACGGGGGGCTTGGCACTGAAGCTTTCTTT. The encoded protein is CASSKDGGLGTEAFF. This chain uses TRBV13 with TRBJ1-1; D perhaps matches TRBD1 (6 bases). CDR3 length equals 15 residues. Per the germline V gene, CDR1 is PRHDT and CDR2 is FYEKMQ (reference sequence). V lost 5 bases and J 4 bases, leaving 17 bases between the germline ends. Combining the CDR3 with reference TRBV13 and TRBJ1-1 gives the whole variable domain AAGVIQSPRHLIKEKRETATLKCYPIPRHDTVYWYQQGPGQDPQFLISFYEKMQSDKGSIPDRFSAQQFSDYHSELNMSSLELGDSALYFCASSKDGGLGTEAFFGQGTRLTVV.

The chain recombines TRBV19 with TRBJ1-1; possibly TRBD1 for D (6 bases). V lost 7 bases to trimming and J lost 10 bases, with 13 bases between them. In germline, CDR1 is LNHDA, CDR2 SQIVND (reference sequence). The CDR3 covers 11 residues. The CDR3 protein is CASIQQGVAFF. For the CDR3, the DNA is TGTGCCAGTATCCAACAGGGTGTAGCTTTCTTT.

The chain employs TRBV10-3 and TRBJ2-7, with 9 nucleotides matching TRBD2. Germline V gene sequence: CDR1 ENHRY, CDR2 SYGVKD. The CDR3 has 16 amino acids. Trimming took 4 bases from V and 4 from J; bases not matched to a gene: 11. The CDR3 DNA sequence: TGTGCCATCAGTGTACCCAATAGCGGGGGACGGTACGAGCAGTACTTC. Its translation is CAISVPNSGGRYEQYF.

The gene calls are TRBV28 and TRBJ1-2; perhaps TRBD1 as D (6 bases). V lost 7 bases and J 3 bases, leaving 12 bases between the germline ends. CDR1 is MDHEN and CDR2 is SYDVKM in the germline V gene. There are 13 residues in the CDR3. The CDR3 region has the DNA TGTGCCAGCAACTACAGGGATGACTATGGCTACACCTTC. Residues: CASNYRDDYGYTF.

The chain recombines TRBV27 with TRBJ2-5; 8 bases map to TRBD1. CDR1 and CDR2 from the germline V gene are MNHEY and SMNVEV (reference sequence). This CDR3 spans 13 amino acids. V shed 5 bases and J 5 bases; nucleotides not matched to a gene: 4. This CDR3 is CASSPTGEETQYF. The DNA of the CDR3 is TGTGCCAGCAGTCCGACAGGGGAGGAGACCCAGTACTTC.

The chain has TRBV25-1 and TRBJ2-3; no reliable D call. CDR3 length: 13 residues. Germline values: CDR1 MGHDK, CDR2 SYGVNS. With 3 bases removed from V and 6 bases from J, the gap between germline ends came to 10 bases. CDR3 bases: TGTGCCAGCAGTGACAGAGACACCGATACGCAGTATTTT. Translating gives CASSDRDTDTQYF. Supplemented by reference TRBV25-1 and TRBJ2-3, the full variable domain reads EADIYQTPRYLVIGTGKKITLECSQTMGHDKMYWYQQDPGMELHLIHYSYGVNSTEKGDLSSESTVSRIRTEHFPLTLESARPSHTSQYLCASSDRDTDTQYFGPGTRLTVL.

The V and J genes are TRBV20-1 and TRBJ1-2; D uncertain. Germline assignment: CDR1 DFQATT and CDR2 SNEGSKA (reference sequence). This CDR3 has 11 amino acids. Between the trimmed V and J ends, which lost 3 bases and 6 bases, there was a span of 8 bases. This CDR3 reads CSASDYNGYTF. As DNA, the CDR3 is TGCAGTGCTAGCGACTATAATGGCTACACCTTC.

This rearrangement joins TRBV5-8 to TRBJ2-1, with D possibly being TRBD1 (5 bases). Germline V CDR1 and CDR2: SGHTS, YDEGEE. This CDR3 comprises 11 residues. In DNA, the CDR3 is TGTGATACAACAGGTCCCAATGAGCAGTTCTTC. It is translated as CDTTGPNEQFF.

In this sample, this clone turned up once. The rearrangement uses TRBV5-6 and TRBJ2-7, with 10 positions matching TRBD1. CDR3 size: 15 residues. J gave up 3 bases and V 4 bases, and 7 bases lay outside the gene matches. Germline CDR1 reads SGHDT; CDR2 reads YYEEEE. DNA of the CDR3: TGTGCCAGCAGCCAAACGGGGGACAGGGGCTACGAGCAGTACTTC. Its translation: CASSQTGDRGYEQYF.

The V and J genes are TRBV11-2 and TRBJ2-7; 14 nucleotides agree with TRBD2. This CDR3 has 19 residues. CDR1 is SGHAT and CDR2 is FQNNGV in the germline V gene. V shed 2 bases and J 3 bases; nucleotides not matched to a gene: 12. The CDR3 loop reads CASSLRDTEGLAGDYEQYF. CDR3 bases: TGTGCCAGCAGCTTACGGGATACTGAGGGACTAGCGGGAGACTACGAGCAGTACTTC.

This clone appeared a single time. The junction departs from the called germline gene at one end, perhaps through a read error. V is TRBV6-1 and J is TRBJ2-7, with a possible D match to TRBD2 (6 bases). The CDR3 has 12 residues. In germline, CDR1 is MNHNS, CDR2 SASEGT. CDR3 residues: CASRQRETSTDF. CDR3 bases: TGTGCCAGCAGACAACGGGAGACCAGTACGGACTTC.

The chain is built from TRBV15 and TRBJ2-7, with 11 positions matching TRBD2. CDR3 length: 16 residues. CDR1 is LNHNV, CDR2 YYDKDF, per germline (reference sequence). The trim removed 8 bases at V and 4 bases at J, leaving 13 bases unmatched. The CDR3 sequence is CATGRLLAGEEYEQYF. The DNA of the CDR3 is TGTGCCACCGGGCGCTTACTAGCGGGAGAAGAGTACGAGCAGTACTTC.

V usage is TRBV16 and J usage is TRBJ2-7, with TRBD1 identical over 9 bases. CDR1 and CDR2 (germline): KGHSY, FQNENV. CDR3 length: 15 residues. V trimming: 1 base; J trimming: 6 bases; junction bases outside the gene matches: 7. In nucleotides, the CDR3 is TGTGCCAGCAGCCAATTGATACAGGGGGCGCGCGAGCAGTACTTC. This sequence encodes CASSQLIQGAREQYF.

V gene TRBV28 combines with J gene TRBJ1-2, with a tentative D call TRBD1 (6 bases). V was trimmed by 2 bases and J by 3 bases, leaving 34 bases between them. The CDR3 loop spans 22 amino acids. Germline CDR1 is MDHEN and CDR2 is SYDVKM. The CDR3 DNA sequence: TGTGCCAGCAGTTTAATGCTCAGGGGCCCCTTAACCCTCCTCCCCGGATACTATGGCTACACCTTC. Translating gives CASSLMLRGPLTLLPGYYGYTF.

This chain connects TRBV19 to TRBJ1-2; 7 bases align to TRBD1. The V gene end was trimmed by 1 base and the J gene end by 8 bases; junction bases not matched to a gene: 4. The germline V gene encodes CDR1 LNHDA and CDR2 SQIVND (reference sequence). The CDR3 runs to 13 residues. This CDR3 is CASSIAGQEGYTF. In DNA, the CDR3 is TGTGCCAGTAGTATAGCCGGACAGGAGGGCTACACCTTC.